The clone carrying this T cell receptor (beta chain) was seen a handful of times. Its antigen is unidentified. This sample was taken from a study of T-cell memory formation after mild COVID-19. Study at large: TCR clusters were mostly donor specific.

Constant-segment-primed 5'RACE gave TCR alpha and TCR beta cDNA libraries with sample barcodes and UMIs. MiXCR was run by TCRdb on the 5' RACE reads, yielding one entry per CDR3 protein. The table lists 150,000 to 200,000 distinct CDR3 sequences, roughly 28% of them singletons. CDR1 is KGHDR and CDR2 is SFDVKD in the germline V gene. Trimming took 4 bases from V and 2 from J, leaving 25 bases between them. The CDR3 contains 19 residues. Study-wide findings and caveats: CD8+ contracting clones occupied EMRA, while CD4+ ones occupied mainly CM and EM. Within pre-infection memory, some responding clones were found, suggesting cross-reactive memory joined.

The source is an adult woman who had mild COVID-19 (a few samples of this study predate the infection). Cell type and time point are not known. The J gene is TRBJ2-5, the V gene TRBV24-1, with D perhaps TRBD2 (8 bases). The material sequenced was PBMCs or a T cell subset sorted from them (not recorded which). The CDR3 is CATSDPAGQWSGSQETQYF. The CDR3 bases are TGTGCCACCAGTGACCCCGCGGGACAGTGGAGCGGGAGTCAAGAGACCCAGTACTTC.